This T cell receptor (beta chain) was captured by sequencing in a study of radiation and T cells in renal cell carcinoma. At the level of the study: Nephrectomy followed 15 Gy stereotactic body radiation by 4 weeks.

Whole-study results and caveats: From baseline, blood top tumor clonotypes peaked at 2 weeks post-radiation. Pretreatment tumor biopsies were lacking, so baseline clonotypes are unknown.

To note about this clone: The antigen remains unidentified.

Generated by immunoSEQ multiplex PCR, the TCRdb table keeps only in-frame clones and is missing some. Among roughly 130,000 clones listed, 70% to 90% were seen once. The V end was cut by 3 bases, the J end by 2 bases, with 14 bases between. The length of the CDR3 is 15 residues. Germline values: CDR1 SQVTM, CDR2 ANQGSEA. The time point: baseline pretreatment blood. The treatment denotes: 15 Gy SBRT to primary tumor, nephrectomy 4 weeks later. This renal cell carcinoma was of the clear cell type. Here the sequenced sample was blood, taken from a patient whose treatment included radiotherapy and nephrectomy. The TCR was taken from a woman aged 50 to 60 with renal cell carcinoma. This rearrangement joins TRBV29-1 to TRBJ2-1; weak D call: TRBD1 (6 bases). The CDR3 nucleotides are TGCAGCGTTGACCAGGACAGCTTTCCCTACAATGAGCAGTTCTTC. It yields the protein CSVDQDSFPYNEQFF.